A selection of T cell receptor beta chains follows, all from one sample in a study of shared T cell receptors in the human thymus. Sequencing was performed with immunoSEQ multiplex PCR; in TCRdb, only in-frame clones are kept and a portion is missing. The table includes around 340,000 clones, 85% to 95% detected once. The specimen was thymocytes. All receptors come from a human donor. The conserved cysteine and the conserved F or W are not part of the CDR3 here. Not all rows give a size; the values are once, few, many and, for expanded clones, a class.

V,size,CDR3
TRBV9,NA,ASSVEAGGGQPQH
TRBV7-2,NA,ASSSNRLNEREAKNIQY
TRBV12-5,NA,ASGLASGTDTQY
TRBV6-5,NA,ASRGDRGYSYEQY
TRBV15,NA,ATSRASCEQY
TRBV19,NA,ASSGQGDTETQY
TRBV5-8,NA,ASRSGLALREQY
TRBV7-3,NA,ASSVQGGGNTIY
TRBV28,NA,ASSLRTSGRICSYEQY
TRBV5-3,NA,ARSLELAGGPHEQF
TRBV6-1,NA,ASSPGAEKTQY
TRBV11-2,NA,ASSLSGTTYTQY
TRBV28,NA,ASSSLFSGTASYNEQF
TRBV11-2,NA,ASSYSRDIFYEQY
TRBV28,NA,ASSSSGTTDPSPGNTIY
TRBV28,NA,ASTHQREWYNEQF
TRBV6-1,NA,ASSERGTSGTFAPYYSEQY
TRBV5-4,NA,ASSDQQQGPGETQY
TRBV14,once,ASSLVHRGNEQY
TRBV6-1,NA,ASSEGGGDNEQF
TRBV15,NA,ATSRGGQGVYEQY
TRBV7-9,NA,ASSPQGARGNTEAF
TRBV4-3,NA,ASSQDYKVSSYEQY
TRBV28,NA,ASSWGDRITGNTIY
TRBV2,NA,ASSGGQGRVLRQPQH
TRBV28,NA,ASSFPTITGREIEAF
TRBV27,NA,ASSYGLAGDNNEQF
TRBV28,NA,ASFPPQGDGYGYT
TRBV5-1,NA,ASSLVSGGVNEQF
TRBV5-5,NA,ASSRTSGTQETQY
TRBV7-9,NA,ASSSGQGKTGELF
TRBV18,few,ASSDEVQYEQY
TRBV6-5,NA,ASNPTGYATGYT
TRBV14,NA,ASSLQTGSPRETQY
TRBV11-2,NA,ASSLVKRFTEAF
TRBV28,once,ASSRVRELF
TRBV28,once,ASRPGESGNTIY
TRBV28,NA,ATHTGGLAASEQY
TRBV5-6,NA,ASTGLASRWLAKNIQY
TRBV4-3,NA,ASSQPTGTGNHNEQF
TRBV19,NA,ASSISAELGPDTQY
TRBV4-2,NA,ASSQDPLYQPQH
TRBV6-5,NA,ASRATDEPQETQY
TRBV4-3,NA,ASSQDLSGREGRGEQF
TRBV9,NA,ASSVEAGGTGELF
TRBV6-5,NA,ASSYSVGVQPQH
TRBV11-2,once,ASSLSHVSTYEQY
TRBV18,NA,ASSPPGGRNNEQF
TRBV7-9,NA,ASSLGDRRSRDEQF
TRBV5-4,NA,ASSLAGGSIYEQY
TRBV18,NA,ASSPPQGEQY
TRBV7-2,NA,ASSSRTQPQETQY
TRBV19,NA,ASRLSSTDTQY
TRBV29-1,NA,SVEDPTSGKYNEQF
TRBV7-8,NA,ASRKRMLIGDDTQY
TRBV5-4,NA,ASSLEVLAGGRDEQF
TRBV2,NA,ASSAPDREAYEQY
TRBV7-2,NA,ASSTQRQGYCEQY